This T cell receptor beta chain was sequenced for a study of T cells after yellow fever vaccination. As for the study in general: The SMART-Seq v4 Ultra Low Input method served to prepare the low-cell-number fractions. Study results and limitations: Clonotypes shared by both compartments, CD4 and CD8, made up a small share.

The 5'RACE template-switching step produced TCR cDNA and added a universal primer site and UMIs. TCRdb called the 5' RACE reads again in MiXCR, with one record for every CDR3 protein. Of some 550,000 distinct CDR3 sequences listed, 15% to 20% were seen once; the top ten hold roughly an eighth. This CDR3 comprises 15 residues. CDR1 and CDR2 (germline): MDHEN, SYDVKM. J gave up 4 bases and V 6 bases, and 6 bases lay outside the gene matches. The table lists this clonotype with a few counts. Antigen: not known. Specimen: PBMCs, collected 15 days after the yellow fever booster vaccination. The chain couples TRBV28 to TRBJ2-5, with 12 bases aligning to TRBD2. The sequence derives from a man aged 25 to 40 who received the YFV17D yellow fever vaccine. CDR3 loop: CASSLTSGSGETQYF. CDR3 in DNA: TGTGCCAGCAGCTTGACTAGCGGGAGTGGAGAGACCCAGTACTTC.